This TCR beta chain was sequenced for a study of T cells in Graves' hyperthyroidism and ophthalmopathy (dated by TCRdb to between 2018 and 2020). Notes on the research overall: Peripheral blood was collected at initial diagnosis, before any treatment. According to the paper, TCR Vbeta CDR3 sequencing was carried out on some 130 peripheral blood samples, which came from 40 to 45 ophthalmopathy, approximately 78 hyperthyroidism and roughly 17 progressor patients. After sampling, hyperthyroidism patients received methimazole starting at 30 mg daily, and ophthalmopathy patients received high-dose intravenous methylprednisolone. Whether ophthalmopathy could be predicted prospectively was tested in an independent validation cohort made up of about 20 hyperthyroidism patients plus 17 patients who later progressed to ophthalmopathy. The roughly 90 discovery patients were divided at random into training and test sets in a 7:3 ratio. TCR V-J signatures able to tell the groups apart were searched for in a discovery cohort of 100 patients, of whom 43 had Graves' ophthalmopathy and under 65 had stable Graves' hyperthyroidism. Thyroid tissue and blood T-cell repertoires from six Graves' hyperthyroidism patients were also compared in the study. The research as a whole found: No statistical method was used to set the sample size in advance, and investigators knew the group allocation. A model built on a 13 V-J signature distinguished ophthalmopathy from stable hyperthyroidism, reaching around 88% sensitivity and 81.08% specificity in cross-validation and 80%/75% in testing. During validation, the model predicted progression to ophthalmopathy a median of approximately 6.5 months ahead of onset, with around 71% sensitivity and 72% to 80% specificity. Blood samples also contained most of the expanded thyroid clonotypes (frequency above 0.001), which suggests that blood repertoires may reflect thyroid immune responses.

Amplification of TCR beta CDR3 regions was carried out from RNA transcripts. The TCR CDR3 was subjected to a first round of RT-PCR using the HTBI primer set and the Qiagen OneStep RT-PCR kit. Libraries were constructed in a second round of multiplex PCR, after which size selection and purification were carried out. The libraries were sequenced on an Illumina HiSeq2000 using paired-end 100 bp reads. In the source study's methods: SOAPnuke was used to process the raw data, with reads discarded if the reads contained adapters or uncalled bases, had a mean Phred below 15, or lacked an exact constant-primer or identifier match. COPE v1.2.5 was used to merge high-quality paired reads, and clonotypes were defined as unique nucleotide sequences. Clonotypes were aligned to IMGT TRBV, TRBD and TRBJ reference segments using MiTCR v1.1. Only V-J combinations with frequency above 0.0001, covering 99% to 99.2% of repertoires, were analysed. The TCS score was defined as the ratio of F50 (clonal expansion) to E x V (chaos), calculated using BLOSUM62-based TCRdist between CDR3 peptides within each V-J. Welch's t-statistics and random forest reduced fewer than 550 V-J features to 13, which were used in a naive Bayes classifier (R e1071). TCRdb applied fastp at Q25 and MiXCR to the public reads, then kept only in-frame beta chains. All rows with the same CDR3 protein become a single entry with the most common DNA and genes. The V and J calls follow TCRdb's processing rather than the paper's. In this sample the table shows 640,000 or so distinct CDR3 sequences, around 14% of which occur a single time. The top ten hold 7.1% of the sample.

Of note for this clonotype: The antigen this receptor binds is unknown. No base qualities exist here, and no much larger clone lies one base off it.

In the ophthalmopathy patients, disease was moderately to severely active, with a Clinical Activity Score of 3 or more, a NOSPECS grade of 4 or more, and a duration of less than 3 months. Exclusion was applied to patients with uncontrolled infections, other autoimmune diseases, pregnancy or lactation. Diagnoses relied on clinical symptoms, serum thyroxine and TRAb, thyroid ultrasound and orbital computed tomography. Ficoll-Paque density gradient centrifugation was used to isolate PBMCs from about 10 ml of fresh peripheral blood. Total RNA was extracted using Trizol reagent, and RNA quality was assessed on an Agilent 2100 Bioanalyzer. The CDR3 covers 13 residues, taking in both the cysteine and the phenylalanine. Just the 39-base CDR3 DNA is kept, in frame starting at base 1. For CDR1 and CDR2, the germline V gene (reference sequence) lists LNHDA and SQIVND. Between the V and J ends, shortened by 0 bases and 12 bases respectively, the junction contains 12 bases.

The chain is assembled from TRBV19 and TRBJ2-1, and possibly TRBD2, on 6 matching bases. The clonotype comes from a woman aged 18-29 years with Graves' ophthalmopathy. The sequencing sample was made of blood. The CDR3 here reads CASSIEERGLQFF. The bases are TGTGCCAGTAGTATAGAGGAACGGGGGTTGCAGTTCTTC. When the CDR3 is completed using the reference TRBV19 and TRBJ2-1 genes on either side, the full variable domain is DGGITQSPKYLFRKEGQNVTLSCEQNLNHDAMYWYRQDPGQGLRLIYYSQIVNDFQKGDIAEGYSVSREKKESFPLTVTSAQKNPTAFYLCASSIEERGLQFFGPGTRLTVL.